This note documents a single TCR beta chain sequence. V trimming: 1 base; J trimming: 2 bases; junction bases outside the gene matches: 1. Germline assignment: CDR1 SGHNT and CDR2 YENEEA. The CDR3 loop spans 14 amino acids. The data stem from a study of blood T cell repertoires in COVID-19. The wider study: Spain, Italy and the United States supplied samples that represented acute and convalescent COVID-19. Nucleic acid was either cDNA or gDNA, and it came from T cells, B-cell-depleted T cells, or PBMCs.

As processed by the authors: Estimation of nucleated cell counts relied on the amplification of reference gene primers. Data came from immunoSEQ multiplex PCR; TCRdb stores just in-frame clones and leaves some out. V and J calls and clone size are as listed in that table; D and trimming were resolved from the DNA. The sample records 400,000 to 550,000 clones, around 88% being singletons. The receptor was derived from a woman aged 25 to 39 with acute or convalescent COVID-19. The rearrangement uses TRBV11-3 and TRBJ2-5; 7 bases align to TRBD1. The sample comprised peripheral blood. This CDR3 is CASSLGGQQETQYF. CDR3 sequence (DNA): TGTGCCAGCAGCTTAGGGGGACAGCAAGAGACCCAGTACTTC.